This TCR beta chain comes out of a study of T cells in Graves' hyperthyroidism and ophthalmopathy (dated by TCRdb to the late 2010s). Notes on the research overall: Peripheral blood was sampled at the time of initial diagnosis, prior to any treatment. To identify distinguishing TCR V-J signatures, a discovery cohort of about 100 patients was used, comprising 43 with Graves' ophthalmopathy and about 59 with stable Graves' hyperthyroidism. An independent validation cohort of around 20 hyperthyroidism patients and 17 patients who later progressed to ophthalmopathy tested prospective prediction of ophthalmopathy. For training and testing, the 95 to 100 patients in the discovery cohort were randomly divided in a 7:3 ratio. Thyroid tissue and blood T-cell repertoires from six Graves' hyperthyroidism patients were also compared in the study. Following sampling, methimazole starting at 30 mg daily was given to hyperthyroidism patients, and high-dose intravenous methylprednisolone was given to ophthalmopathy patients. The paper reports TCR Vbeta CDR3 sequencing of approximately 140 peripheral blood samples: approximately 41 ophthalmopathy, 75 to 80 hyperthyroidism and roughly 17 progressor patients. Summary of the overall study and its limitations: Blood samples also contained most of the expanded thyroid clonotypes (frequency above 0.001), which suggests that blood repertoires may reflect thyroid immune responses. Sample size was not statistically predetermined, and blinding of investigators to group allocation was not performed. In validation, progression to ophthalmopathy was predicted by the model with 70.59% sensitivity and 72% to 85% specificity, a median of about 6.4 months before onset. In cross-validation, a model built on a 13 V-J signature told ophthalmopathy apart from stable hyperthyroidism with approximately 90% sensitivity and about 81% specificity, and in testing the same model reached 80%/75%.

Hyperthyroidism patients were newly diagnosed, with disease duration under 2 months, and aged 18 to 65 years. Exclusion was applied to patients with uncontrolled infections, other autoimmune diseases, pregnancy or lactation. Diagnoses were based on clinical symptoms, serum thyroxine and TRAb, thyroid ultrasound and orbital computed tomography. Blood from progressor patients was collected at the time of first diagnosis with hyperthyroidism, before any ophthalmopathy symptoms had appeared. PBMCs were isolated from about 9 ml of fresh peripheral blood by Ficoll-Paque density gradient centrifugation. Patients classed as progressors first received a Graves' hyperthyroidism diagnosis and then went on to develop ophthalmopathy during follow-up. Trizol reagent was used to extract total RNA, and RNA quality was then checked on an Agilent 2100 Bioanalyzer. This clonotype was observed a few times. There is no known antigen for this receptor. Base qualities are not at hand, and no much larger clone is one base apart.

The germline V gene (reference sequence) yields DFQATT for CDR1 and SNEGSKA for CDR2. CDR3 length: 14 amino acids, cysteine to phenylalanine. The CDR3 DNA has 42 bases and is translated from base 1. V lost 6 bases and J lost 2 bases, and the count of bases not matched to a germline gene is 5. Amplification of TCR beta CDR3 regions was carried out from RNA transcripts. The first round of RT-PCR for the TCR CDR3 was performed with the HTBI primer set and the Qiagen OneStep RT-PCR kit. A second multiplex PCR round built the libraries, followed by size selection and purification. Paired-end sequencing of the libraries was performed with 100 bp reads on an Illumina HiSeq2000. The paper's data handling went like this. Raw data were processed with SOAPnuke, discarding reads with adapters, uncalled bases, mean Phred below 15, or no exact constant-primer or identifier match. High-quality paired reads were merged with COPE v1.2.5, and unique nucleotide sequences were defined as clonotypes. MiTCR v1.1 was used to align clonotypes to the IMGT TRBV, TRBD and TRBJ reference segments. The analysis was restricted to V-J combinations with a frequency above 0.0001, which together covered 99% to 99.2% of the repertoires. A TCS score was defined as the ratio between F50 (clonal expansion) and ExV (chaos), using BLOSUM62-based TCRdist between CDR3 peptides within each V-J. Welch's t-statistics and random forest reduced fewer than 550 V-J features to about 13, which were used in a naive Bayes classifier (R e1071). TCRdb's own reprocessing of the public reads used fastp at Q25 and MiXCR and kept productive beta chains. Entries that share a CDR3 protein sequence are merged under the most common genes and DNA. The V and J calls were determined by TCRdb, not by the authors. In this sample the table shows about 770,000 distinct CDR3 sequences, about 19% of which occur a single time. The ten largest clones capture 16% of the sample.

Rearrangement joined TRBV20-1 to TRBJ1-3, with 9 central nucleotides matching TRBD1. The origin of this receptor is a woman aged 50 to 60 with Graves' hyperthyroidism that later progressed to Graves' ophthalmopathy. The source material was blood. The nucleotides are TGCAGTGCATACACAGGGGGCACTGGAAACACCATATATTTT. The encoded protein is CSAYTGGTGNTIYF.